These T cell receptor beta chains were read from a single sample in a study of T cells in Graves' hyperthyroidism and ophthalmopathy. TCRdb called the multiplex PCR reads again in MiXCR, with one record for every CDR3 protein. The sample records about 640,000 distinct CDR3 sequences, about 45% being singletons. The sequenced material came from peripheral blood or thyroid tissue (not recorded which). The receptors were sampled from an adult man with Graves' disease, either hyperthyroidism or ophthalmopathy (not recorded which). CDR3s include the opening cysteine and the closing phenylalanine or tryptophan. The D gene is left open where the match is weak. Where a row states a size, it is once, few, many or the class of an expanded clone; other rows omit it.

J: TRBJ1-6; size: NA; length: 14; D: TRBD1; V: TRBV25-1; DNA: TGTGCTAACAGGGGCTACTCCTATAATTCACCCCTCCACTTT; CDR3: CANRGYSYNSPLHF
J: TRBJ1-5; size: many; length: 12; D: NA; V: TRBV2; DNA: TGTGCCAGCAGTGCCCAGAATCAGCCCCAGCATTTT; CDR3: CASSAQNQPQHF
J: TRBJ1-2; size: NA; length: 16; D: NA; V: TRBV5-1; DNA: TGCGCCAGCAGCTTGAAGGCAGAAGATGCGAACTATGGCTACACCTTC; CDR3: CASSLKAEDANYGYTF
J: TRBJ1-1; size: NA; length: 9; D: NA; V: TRBV19; DNA: TGTGCCAGTAGTATAAAAGCTTTCTTT; CDR3: CASSIKAFF
J: TRBJ1-3; size: few; length: 15; D: NA; V: TRBV19; DNA: TGTGCCAGTAGTTGGGAAGTGCACTCTGGAAACACCATATATTTT; CDR3: CASSWEVHSGNTIYF
J: TRBJ2-6; size: NA; length: 13; D: NA; V: TRBV24-1; DNA: TGTGCCACCAGGGGTACCGGGGCCAACGTCCTGACTTTC; CDR3: CATRGTGANVLTF
J: TRBJ1-1; size: few; length: 14; D: TRBD1; V: TRBV20-1; DNA: TGCAGTGCTAGAGATCAGGGGGGGACCACTGAAGCTTTCTTT; CDR3: CSARDQGGTTEAFF
J: TRBJ2-6; size: NA; length: 15; D: NA; V: TRBV7-9; DNA: TGTGCCGGCGAAGGGTGGAACACTGGGGCCAACGTCCTGACTTTC; CDR3: CAGEGWNTGANVLTF
J: TRBJ1-1; size: NA; length: 16; D: TRBD1; V: TRBV7-2; DNA: TGTGCCAGCAGCCCTTGGGACAGGGGGCTGAGCACTGAAGCTTTCTTT; CDR3: CASSPWDRGLSTEAFF
J: TRBJ2-7; size: few; length: 14; D: NA; V: TRBV20-1; DNA: TGCAGTGCGAATTGGGACTCTGGCTCCTACGAGCAGTACTTC; CDR3: CSANWDSGSYEQYF
J: TRBJ1-6; size: NA; length: 16; D: TRBD1; V: TRBV7-8; DNA: TGTGCCAGCAGCTTGGACCGGGACAGGGTAGCTTCACCCCTCCACTTT; CDR3: CASSLDRDRVASPLHF
J: TRBJ2-7; size: many; length: 13; D: NA; V: TRBV7-8; DNA: TGTGCCAGCAGCTTAGCTTTTCTAGTCGAGCAGTACTTC; CDR3: CASSLAFLVEQYF
J: TRBJ1-5; size: few; length: 15; D: NA; V: TRBV29-1; DNA: TGCAGCGCCGCCGTGAGGGGAAATTGGAATCAGCCCCAGCATTTT; CDR3: CSAAVRGNWNQPQHF
J: TRBJ1-6; size: few; length: 18; D: NA; V: TRBV5-4; DNA: TGTGCCAGCAGCTTCAGAGGACGGGGAAGCTCCTATAATTCACCCCTCCACTTT; CDR3: CASSFRGRGSSYNSPLHF
J: TRBJ1-1; size: NA; length: 16; D: TRBD1; V: TRBV15; DNA: TGTGCCACCAGCGGGGGGGAGAGGGGGCTCAACACTGAAGCTTTCTTT; CDR3: CATSGGERGLNTEAFF
J: TRBJ2-6; size: NA; length: 18; D: NA; V: TRBV15; DNA: TGTGCCACCAGCAGGACCGTCGGCTCCCTCTCTGGGGCCAACGTCCTGACTTTC; CDR3: CATSRTVGSLSGANVLTF
J: TRBJ1-6; size: many; length: 15; D: NA; V: TRBV10-3; DNA: TGTGCCACCTCCAGGCAGCCAGGGGTGAATTCACCCCTCCACTTT; CDR3: CATSRQPGVNSPLHF
J: TRBJ1-1; size: NA; length: 15; D: TRBD1; V: TRBV6-1; DNA: TGTGCCAGCAGCTCCCTACAGGGGACAAACACTGAAGCTTTCTTT; CDR3: CASSSLQGTNTEAFF
J: TRBJ2-7; size: NA; length: 13; D: NA; V: TRBV12-3/TRBV12-4; DNA: TGTGCCAGCAGCCAACGACTAGTCAACGAGCAGTACTTC; CDR3: CASSQRLVNEQYF
J: TRBJ1-2; size: many; length: 14; D: NA; V: TRBV24-1; DNA: TGTGCCACCAGTGGTCCAGGGGAGAACTATGGCTACACCTTC; CDR3: CATSGPGENYGYTF
J: TRBJ2-2; size: NA; length: 14; D: NA; V: TRBV7-9; DNA: TGTGCCATCAGCTTAGTCGCTCGGATCGGGGAGCTGTTTTTT; CDR3: CAISLVARIGELFF
J: TRBJ1-1; size: NA; length: 10; D: NA; V: TRBV29-1; DNA: TGCAGCGGGGGTGCCACTGAAGCTTTCTTT; CDR3: CSGGATEAFF
J: TRBJ2-2; size: many; length: 14; D: NA; V: TRBV7-9; DNA: TGTGCCAGCAGCTTAGCAGTTTCCACCGGGGAGCTGTTTTTT; CDR3: CASSLAVSTGELFF
J: TRBJ2-5; size: NA; length: 13; D: NA; V: TRBV6-1; DNA: TGTGCCAGCAGTACGACAGCCGAAGAGACCCAGTACTTC; CDR3: CASSTTAEETQYF